This T cell receptor beta chain is from a study of cytomegalovirus exposure and HLA in healthy donors. Per the germline V gene, CDR1 is MNHEY and CDR2 is SMNVEV (reference sequence). V was trimmed by 2 bases and J by 9 bases, leaving 13 bases between them. CDR3 length equals 13 residues. PCR was performed using 60 Vbeta and 13 Jbeta primers. Using immunoSEQ multiplex PCR, the repertoire was profiled, and TCRdb retains in-frame clones only, with some absent. The table shows 130,000 to 150,000 clones, with 79% occurring only once. The chain has TRBV27 and TRBJ1-1; unclear D gene. This TCR derives from a man aged 18-30 years in good health and CMV-seronegative. The sample comprised PBMCs. CDR3 DNA sequence: TGTGCCAGCAGTTTAAGGCGAGGGTTAAAAGCTTTCTTT. Encoded protein: CASSLRRGLKAFF.